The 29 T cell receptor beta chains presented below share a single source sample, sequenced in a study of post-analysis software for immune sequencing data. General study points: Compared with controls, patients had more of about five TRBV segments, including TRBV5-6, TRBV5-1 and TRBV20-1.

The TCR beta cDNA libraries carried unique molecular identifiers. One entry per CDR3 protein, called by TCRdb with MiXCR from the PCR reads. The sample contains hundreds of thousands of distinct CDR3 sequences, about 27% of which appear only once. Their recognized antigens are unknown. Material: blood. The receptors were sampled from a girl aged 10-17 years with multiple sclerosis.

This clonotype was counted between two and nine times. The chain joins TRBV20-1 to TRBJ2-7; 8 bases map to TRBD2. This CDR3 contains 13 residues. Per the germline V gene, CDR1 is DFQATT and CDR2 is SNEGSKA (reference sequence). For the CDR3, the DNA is TGCAGAGTCCTACTAGCGGACTCCTACGAGCAGTACTTC. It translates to CRVLLADSYEQYF.

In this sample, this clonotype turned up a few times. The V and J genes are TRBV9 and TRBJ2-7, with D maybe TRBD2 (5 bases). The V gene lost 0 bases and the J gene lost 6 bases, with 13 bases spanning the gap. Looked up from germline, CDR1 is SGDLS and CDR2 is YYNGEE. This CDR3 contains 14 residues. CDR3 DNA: TGTGCCAGCAGCGTAGCCAGGACCGGGGTCGAGCAGTACTTC. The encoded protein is CASSVARTGVEQYF. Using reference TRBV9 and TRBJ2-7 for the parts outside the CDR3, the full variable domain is DSGVTQTPKHLITATGQRVTLRCSPRSGDLSVYWYQQSLDQGLQFLIQYYNGEERAKGNILERFSAQQFPDLHSELNLSSLELGDSALYFCASSVARTGVEQYFGPGTRLTVT.

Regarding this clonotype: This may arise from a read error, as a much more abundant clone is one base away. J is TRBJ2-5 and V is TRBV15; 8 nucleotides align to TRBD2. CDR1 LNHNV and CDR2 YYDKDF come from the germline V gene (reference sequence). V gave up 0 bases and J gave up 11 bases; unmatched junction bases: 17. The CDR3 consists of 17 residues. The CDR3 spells CATSRDYASGFQDEQYF. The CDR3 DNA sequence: TGTGCCACCAGCAGAGATTACGCTAGCGGGTTCCAGGATGAGCAGTACTTC. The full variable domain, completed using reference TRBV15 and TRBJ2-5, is DAMVIQNPRYQVTQFGKPVTLSCSQTLNHNVMYWYQQKSSQAPKLLFHYYDKDFNNEADTPDNFQSRRPNTSFCFLDIRSPGLGDTAMYLCATSRDYASGFQDEQYFGPGTRLLVL.

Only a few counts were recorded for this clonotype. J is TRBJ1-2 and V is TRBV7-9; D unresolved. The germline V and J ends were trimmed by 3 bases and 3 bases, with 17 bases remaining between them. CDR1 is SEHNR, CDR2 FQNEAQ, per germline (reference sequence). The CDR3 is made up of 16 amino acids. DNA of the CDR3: TGTGCCAGCAGCTTTGGTACTGTAGGCGCATACTATGGCTACACCTTC. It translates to CASSFGTVGAYYGYTF.

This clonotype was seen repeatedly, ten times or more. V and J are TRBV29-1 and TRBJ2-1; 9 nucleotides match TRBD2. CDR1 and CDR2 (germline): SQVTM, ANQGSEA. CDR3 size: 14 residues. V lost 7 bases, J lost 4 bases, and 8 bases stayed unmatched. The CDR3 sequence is CSAETSGMYNEQFF. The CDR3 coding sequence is TGCAGCGCTGAGACTAGCGGAATGTACAATGAGCAGTTCTTC.

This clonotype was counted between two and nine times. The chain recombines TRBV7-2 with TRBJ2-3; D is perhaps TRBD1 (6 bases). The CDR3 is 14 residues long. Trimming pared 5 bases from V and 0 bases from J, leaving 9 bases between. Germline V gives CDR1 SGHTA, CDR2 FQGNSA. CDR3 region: CASSRQASTDTQYF. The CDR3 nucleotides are TGTGCCAGCAGCCGACAGGCAAGCACAGATACGCAGTATTTT.

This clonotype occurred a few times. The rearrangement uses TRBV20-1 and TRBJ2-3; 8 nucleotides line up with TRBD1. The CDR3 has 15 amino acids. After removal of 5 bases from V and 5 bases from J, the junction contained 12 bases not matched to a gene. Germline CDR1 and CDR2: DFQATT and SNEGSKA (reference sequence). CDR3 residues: CSAPGQGYQRDTQYF. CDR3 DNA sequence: TGCAGTGCTCCCGGACAGGGATATCAGAGAGATACGCAGTATTTT.

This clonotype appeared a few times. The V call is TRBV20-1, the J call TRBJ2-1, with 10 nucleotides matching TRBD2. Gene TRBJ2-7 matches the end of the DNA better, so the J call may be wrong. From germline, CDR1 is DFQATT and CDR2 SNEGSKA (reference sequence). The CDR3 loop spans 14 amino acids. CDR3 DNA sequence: TGCAGTGCAGGTAGCGGGAGGCTCTACAATGAGCAGTACTTC. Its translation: CSAGSGRLYNEQYF.

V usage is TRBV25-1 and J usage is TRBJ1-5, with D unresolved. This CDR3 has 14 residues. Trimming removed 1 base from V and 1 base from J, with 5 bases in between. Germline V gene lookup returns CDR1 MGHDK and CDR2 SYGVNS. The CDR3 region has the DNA TGTGCCAGCAGTGAATGGGAGAGCAATCAGCCCCAGCATTTT. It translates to CASSEWESNQPQHF.

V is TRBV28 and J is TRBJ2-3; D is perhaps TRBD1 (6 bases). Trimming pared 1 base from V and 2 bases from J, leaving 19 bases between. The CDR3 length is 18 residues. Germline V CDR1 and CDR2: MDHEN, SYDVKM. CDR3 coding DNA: TGTGCCAGCAGTTTATCCCCCCATGACAGGCGCGACACAGATACGCAGTATTTT. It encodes CASSLSPHDRRDTDTQYF.

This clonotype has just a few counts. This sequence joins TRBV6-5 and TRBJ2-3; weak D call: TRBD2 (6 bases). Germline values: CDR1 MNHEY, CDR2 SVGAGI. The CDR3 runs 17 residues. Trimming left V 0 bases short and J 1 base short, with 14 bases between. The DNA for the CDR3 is TGTGCCAGCAGTTACTCCGCCCCGCGGGGAGGCACAGATACGCAGTATTTT. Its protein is CASSYSAPRGGTDTQYF.

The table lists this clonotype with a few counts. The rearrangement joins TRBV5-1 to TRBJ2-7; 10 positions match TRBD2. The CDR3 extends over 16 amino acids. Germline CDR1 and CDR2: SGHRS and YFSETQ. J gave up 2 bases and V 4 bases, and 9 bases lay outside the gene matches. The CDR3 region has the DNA TGCGCCAGCAGCGTGGGACTAGCGAAAAAGACCTACGAGCAGTACTTC. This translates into CASSVGLAKKTYEQYF.

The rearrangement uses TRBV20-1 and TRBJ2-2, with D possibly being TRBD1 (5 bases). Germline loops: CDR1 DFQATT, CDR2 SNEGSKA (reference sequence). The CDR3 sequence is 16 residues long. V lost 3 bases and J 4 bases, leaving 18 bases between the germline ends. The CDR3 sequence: CSASGDSIKSTGELFF. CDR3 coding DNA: TGCAGTGCTAGTGGAGACAGCATCAAAAGCACCGGGGAGCTGTTTTTT.

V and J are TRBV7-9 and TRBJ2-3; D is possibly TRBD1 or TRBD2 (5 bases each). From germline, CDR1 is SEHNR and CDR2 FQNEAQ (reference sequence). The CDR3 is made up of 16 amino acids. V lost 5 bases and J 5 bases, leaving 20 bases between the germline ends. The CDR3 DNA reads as TGTGCCAGCAGCCGAGACCCGGGGCAGGGAAAAGATACGCAGTATTTT. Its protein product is CASSRDPGQGKDTQYF.

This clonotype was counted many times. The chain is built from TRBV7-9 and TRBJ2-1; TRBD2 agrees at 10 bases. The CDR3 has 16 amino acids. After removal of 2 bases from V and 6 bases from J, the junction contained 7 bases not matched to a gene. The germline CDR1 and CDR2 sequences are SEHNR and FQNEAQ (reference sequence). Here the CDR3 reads CASSLIGTSDRNEQFF. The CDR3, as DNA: TGTGCCAGCAGCTTAATCGGGACTAGCGACCGCAATGAGCAGTTCTTC.

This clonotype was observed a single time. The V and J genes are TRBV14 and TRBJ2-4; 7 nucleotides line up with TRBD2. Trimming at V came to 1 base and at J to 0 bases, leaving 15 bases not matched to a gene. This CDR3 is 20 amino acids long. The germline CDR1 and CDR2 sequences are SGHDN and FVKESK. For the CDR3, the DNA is TGTGCCAGCAGCCAAGGTCGGGCGGGGGTAACGATCAAAGCCAAAAACATTCAGTACTTC. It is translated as CASSQGRAGVTIKAKNIQYF.

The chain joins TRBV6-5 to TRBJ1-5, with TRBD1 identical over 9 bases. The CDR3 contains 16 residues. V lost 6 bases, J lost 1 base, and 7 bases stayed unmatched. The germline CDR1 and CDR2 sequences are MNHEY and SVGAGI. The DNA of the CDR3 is TGTGCCAGCAGCCGAAGGACAGGGGCCAGCAATCAGCCCCAGCATTTT. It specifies CASSRRTGASNQPQHF.

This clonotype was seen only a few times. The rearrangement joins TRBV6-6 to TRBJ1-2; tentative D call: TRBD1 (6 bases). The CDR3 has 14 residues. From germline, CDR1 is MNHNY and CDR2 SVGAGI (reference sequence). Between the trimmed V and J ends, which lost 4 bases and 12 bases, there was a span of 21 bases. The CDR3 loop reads CASSFPGGGPLDTF. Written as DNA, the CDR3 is TGTGCCAGCAGTTTCCCTGGGGGCGGACCCTTAGACACCTTC.

The CDR3 sequence is CASSRPSGTQDEQYF. CDR3 DNA sequence: TGTGCCAGCAGCCGCCCCTCCGGGACCCAAGACGAGCAGTACTTC. The V call is TRBV6-5, the J call TRBJ2-7; D assignment may be TRBD1 or TRBD2 (5 bases each). Trimming removed 6 bases from V and 5 bases from J, with 20 bases in between. This CDR3 comprises 15 residues. Germline CDR1 reads MNHEY; CDR2 reads SVGAGI.

CDR3: CSARDSFRTSGTYEQFF. DNA for the CDR3: TGCAGTGCTAGAGATAGTTTCAGGACTAGCGGCACCTATGAGCAGTTCTTC. This rearrangement joins TRBV20-1 to TRBJ2-1, with 10 nucleotides matching TRBD2. The germline V gene has CDR1 DFQATT and CDR2 SNEGSKA (reference sequence). This CDR3 has 17 residues. Trimming cost V 0 bases and J 8 bases; bases outside gene matches: 13.

As DNA, the CDR3 is TGCAGTGCTAGGGAGGACAGGCTCTACACCTTC. The encoded protein is CSAREDRLYTF. This chain links TRBV20-1 with TRBJ1-2; 7 bases map to TRBD1. CDR1 is DFQATT and CDR2 is SNEGSKA in the germline V gene (reference sequence). The CDR3 sequence is 11 residues long. V trimming: 3 bases; J trimming: 10 bases; junction bases outside the gene matches: 5.

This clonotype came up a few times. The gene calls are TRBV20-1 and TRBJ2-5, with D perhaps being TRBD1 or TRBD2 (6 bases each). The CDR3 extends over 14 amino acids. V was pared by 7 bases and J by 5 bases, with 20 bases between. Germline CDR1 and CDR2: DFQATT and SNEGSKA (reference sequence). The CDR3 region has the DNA TGCAGTGGGAAGGGGGTAGCGGAGGGGGAGACCCAGTACTTC. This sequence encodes CSGKGVAEGETQYF.

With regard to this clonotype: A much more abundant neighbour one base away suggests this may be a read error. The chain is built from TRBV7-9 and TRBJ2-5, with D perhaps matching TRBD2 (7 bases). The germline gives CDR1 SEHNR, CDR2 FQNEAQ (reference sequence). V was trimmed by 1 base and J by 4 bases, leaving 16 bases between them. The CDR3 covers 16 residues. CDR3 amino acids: CASSLVRGASRETQYF. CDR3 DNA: TGTGCCAGCAGCTTAGTTCGGGGGGCATCACGAGAGACCCAGTACTTC.

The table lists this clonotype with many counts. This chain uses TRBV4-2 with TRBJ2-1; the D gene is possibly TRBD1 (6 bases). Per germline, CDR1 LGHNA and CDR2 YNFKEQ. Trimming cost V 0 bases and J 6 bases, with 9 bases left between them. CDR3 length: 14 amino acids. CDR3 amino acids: CASSQDRGSNEQFF. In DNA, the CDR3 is TGTGCCAGCAGCCAAGATAGGGGGTCCAATGAGCAGTTCTTC.

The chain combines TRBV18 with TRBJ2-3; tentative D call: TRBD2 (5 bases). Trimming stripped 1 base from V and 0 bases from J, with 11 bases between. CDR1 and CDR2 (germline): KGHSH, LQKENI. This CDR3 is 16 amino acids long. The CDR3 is CASSPLSGGSTDTQYF. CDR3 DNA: TGTGCCAGCTCACCACTGAGTGGAGGTAGCACAGATACGCAGTATTTT.

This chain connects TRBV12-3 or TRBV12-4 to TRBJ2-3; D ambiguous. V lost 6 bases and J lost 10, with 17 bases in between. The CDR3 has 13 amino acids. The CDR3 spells CASRSQLFGAQYF. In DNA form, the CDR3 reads TGTGCCAGCAGATCGCAATTATTCGGCGCGCAGTATTTT.

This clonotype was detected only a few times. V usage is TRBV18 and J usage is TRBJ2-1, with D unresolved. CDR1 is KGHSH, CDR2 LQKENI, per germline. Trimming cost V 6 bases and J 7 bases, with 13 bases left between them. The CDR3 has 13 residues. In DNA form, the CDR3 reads TGTGCCAGCTCCCGCACCCCTCGTAATGAGCAGTTCTTC. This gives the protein CASSRTPRNEQFF.

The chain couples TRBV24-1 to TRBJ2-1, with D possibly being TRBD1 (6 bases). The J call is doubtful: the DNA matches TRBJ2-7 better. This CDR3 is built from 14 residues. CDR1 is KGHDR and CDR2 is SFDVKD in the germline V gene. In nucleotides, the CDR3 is TGTGCCACCAGTGGGGACAAGGAGGTCAATGAGCAGTACTTC. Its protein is CATSGDKEVNEQYF.

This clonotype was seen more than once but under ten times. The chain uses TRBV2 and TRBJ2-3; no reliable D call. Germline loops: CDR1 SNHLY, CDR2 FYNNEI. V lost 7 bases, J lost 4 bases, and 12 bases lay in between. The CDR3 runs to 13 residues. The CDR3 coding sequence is TGTGCCAGCAATTTTGCTTTGCCAGATACGCAGTATTTT. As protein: CASNFALPDTQYF.